This T cell receptor beta chain was documented in a study of tumor-infiltrating lymphocytes in localized non-small cell lung cancer. Regarding the study as a whole: Only some patients had TCR sequencing, depending on available tissue. Each assay used a separate piece of the same tissue.

To note about this clone: The antigen remains undetermined.

Only in-frame clones appear in the TCRdb table, and some are missing; sequencing was by immunoSEQ multiplex PCR. Among roughly 16,000 clones listed, 73% were seen once. This TCR came from a human donor with non-small cell lung cancer. The sequenced sample consisted of lung tumor tissue.

The CDR3 region is CASLDTTSTDTQYF. The DNA for the CDR3 is TGTGCCAGCTTGGACACCACTAGCACAGATACGCAGTATTTT. The chain combines TRBV28 with TRBJ2-3; possibly TRBD1 for D (5 bases). The CDR3 has 14 amino acids. Per the germline V gene, CDR1 is MDHEN and CDR2 is SYDVKM. Trimming left V 8 bases short and J 0 bases short, with 12 bases between.